This T cell receptor (beta chain) came from a study of T cells in Graves' hyperthyroidism and ophthalmopathy. Researchers took RNA transcripts and amplified the TCR beta CDR3 regions from them. The HTBI primer set served for first-round RT-PCR of the TCR CDR3. Via MiXCR, TCRdb re-called the multiplex PCR reads, giving one row per CDR3 protein. The sample includes 300,000 to 400,000 distinct CDR3 sequences, 21% of them seen just once. The CDR3 runs to 14 residues. V was clipped by 2 bases and J by 0 bases, with 7 bases between them. CDR1 and CDR2 from the germline V gene are MGHRA and YSYEKL. In its sample, this clonotype was seen a few times. Graves' hyperthyroidism was deemed stable given no ophthalmopathy progression within 18 months.

The sequenced material came from blood. The chain carries TRBV4-1 and TRBJ1-2; D gene ambiguous. The receptor's source is a woman between 45 and 65 years old with Graves' hyperthyroidism. CDR3 protein: CASSQPGANYGYTF. The CDR3 DNA reads TGCGCCAGCAGCCAACCGGGAGCTAACTATGGCTACACCTTC.